These 28 T cell receptor beta chains were sequenced from one sample in a study of cytomegalovirus exposure and HLA in healthy donors. The PCR had 60 Vbeta and 13 Jbeta primers. TCRdb's copy holds only in-frame clones and misses some; the assay was immunoSEQ multiplex PCR. The repertoire holds about 190,000 clones, with roughly 77% as singletons. Material: PBMCs. Receptors originate from a woman aged 25 to 39 in good health and CMV-seropositive.

This rearrangement joins TRBV14 to TRBJ2-1, with D perhaps TRBD1 (5 bases). CDR3 length: 15 residues. Looked up from germline, CDR1 is SGHDN and CDR2 is FVKESK. Between the trimmed V and J ends, which lost 0 bases and 8 bases, there was a span of 14 bases. The CDR3: CASSQEEDIYDEQFF. CDR3 DNA: TGTGCCAGCAGCCAAGAAGAGGACATATACGATGAGCAGTTCTTC.

The chain joins TRBV6-1 to TRBJ1-1; a weak D match, TRBD1 (6 bases). Germline values: CDR1 MNHNS, CDR2 SASEGT. This CDR3 spans 13 amino acids. The ends were cut back, 4 bases at V and 3 bases at J, with 9 bases in the middle. The CDR3 loop reads CASSGTGYTEAFF. DNA of the CDR3: TGTGCCAGCAGTGGTACAGGGTACACTGAAGCTTTCTTT.

This sequence joins TRBV11-3 and TRBJ2-3; 7 bases are shared with TRBD1. The CDR3 contains 14 residues. The V segment lost 2 bases and the J segment 3 bases; nucleotides outside the gene matches: 2. Germline-derived CDR1 and CDR2 are SGHNT and YENEEA. CDR3: CASSLTGETDTQYF. CDR3 sequence (DNA): TGTGCCAGCAGCTTAACAGGGGAGACAGATACGCAGTATTTT.

This chain connects TRBV2 to TRBJ2-2; 10 nucleotides align to TRBD2. This CDR3 is built from 18 residues. J gave up 2 bases and V 6 bases, and 12 bases lay outside the gene matches. Germline values: CDR1 SNHLY, CDR2 FYNNEI. The CDR3 DNA follows: TGTGCCAGCAGATTCAGACTAGCGGGTTCCCCCAACACCGGGGAGCTGTTTTTT. It yields the protein CASRFRLAGSPNTGELFF.

V gene TRBV19 combines with J gene TRBJ2-3, with unresolved D. The CDR3 runs to 13 residues. CDR1 and CDR2 from the germline V gene are LNHDA and SQIVND (reference sequence). Trimming shortened V by 3 bases and J by 4 bases, and 8 bases separated the two germline ends. In DNA, the CDR3 is TGTGCCAGTAGTATTGGCGGAGCAGATACGCAGTATTTT. The encoded protein is CASSIGGADTQYF.

The chain is built from TRBV28 and TRBJ2-7; 7 nucleotides agree with TRBD1. CDR1 is MDHEN, CDR2 SYDVKM, per germline. V dropped 3 bases and J dropped 2; count of bases not matched to a gene: 7. This CDR3 has 15 residues. DNA for the CDR3: TGTGCCAGCAGTTTTTTGGGGACAGCCACCTACGAGCAGTACTTC. Its protein is CASSFLGTATYEQYF. The full variable domain, with the rest looked up from reference TRBV28 and TRBJ2-7, is DVKVTQSSRYLVKRTGEKVFLECVQDMDHENMFWYRQDPGLGLRLIYFSYDVKMKEKGDIPEGYSVSREKKERFSLILESASTNQTSMYLCASSFLGTATYEQYFGPGTRLTVT.

The V call is TRBV18, the J call TRBJ2-7; TRBD2 matches 7 bases. Trimming cost V 3 bases and J 5 bases; bases outside gene matches: 7. This CDR3 has 14 residues. Per the germline V gene, CDR1 is KGHSH and CDR2 is LQKENI. The CDR3: CASSPPLGTNEQYF. The DNA for the CDR3 is TGTGCCAGCTCACCGCCACTCGGGACTAACGAGCAGTACTTC.

CDR3 amino acids: CATSASLADTYEQYF. The CDR3 DNA reads as TGTGCCACCAGCGCTAGCCTAGCGGATACCTACGAGCAGTACTTC. The genes are TRBV15 and TRBJ2-7; 7 positions agree with TRBD2. Trimming cost V 5 bases and J 2 bases; bases outside gene matches: 9. The CDR3 runs to 15 residues. CDR1 is LNHNV and CDR2 is YYDKDF in the germline V gene (reference sequence).

The chain carries TRBV28 and TRBJ2-5; 7 bases align to TRBD2. Per the germline V gene, CDR1 is MDHEN and CDR2 is SYDVKM. V lost 3 bases and J lost 5; bases outside the gene matches: 3. This CDR3 comprises 13 residues. The CDR3 DNA sequence: TGTGCCAGCAGTTTGGGGGGGAGGGAGACCCAGTACTTC. Encoded protein: CASSLGGRETQYF.

This clone was counted only a few times. This sequence joins TRBV11-2 and TRBJ1-2; TRBD1 is a possible D gene (6 bases). CDR3 length equals 13 residues. From germline, CDR1 is SGHAT and CDR2 FQNNGV. V was cut by 3 bases and J by 5 bases, with 10 bases left in between. Here the CDR3 reads CASSFPQGYGYTF. DNA for the CDR3: TGTGCCAGCAGCTTCCCACAGGGATATGGCTACACCTTC.

This clone was recorded a few times. V is TRBV6-5 and J is TRBJ2-5; TRBD2 matches 12 bases. TRBJ2-7 explains the end of the DNA better; the J call may be wrong. CDR1 and CDR2 from the germline V gene are MNHEY and SVGAGI. The CDR3 is 14 residues long. CDR3 coding DNA: TGTGCCAGCAGACCACTAGCGGGAGGCACCGAGCAGTACTTC. Protein sequence: CASRPLAGGTEQYF.

The chain carries TRBV7-9 and TRBJ2-5, with 10 positions matching TRBD2. Trimming cost V 5 bases and J 5 bases; bases outside gene matches: 8. The CDR3 consists of 15 residues. Germline loops: CDR1 SEHNR, CDR2 FQNEAQ (reference sequence). The CDR3: CASSLWTSGEETQYF. The CDR3 coding sequence is TGTGCCAGCAGCCTCTGGACTAGCGGAGAGGAGACCCAGTACTTC.

This rearrangement joins TRBV28 to TRBJ2-7, with 9 bases lining up with TRBD1. CDR1 and CDR2 (germline): MDHEN, SYDVKM. J was trimmed by 4 bases and V by 9 bases; bases with no gene match: 4. The CDR3 is made up of 12 amino acids. This CDR3 reads CASGTGRYEQYF. Here the CDR3 DNA reads TGTGCCAGTGGGACAGGGAGGTACGAGCAGTACTTC. Together with reference TRBV28 and TRBJ2-7, the CDR3 gives the full variable domain: DVKVTQSSRYLVKRTGEKVFLECVQDMDHENMFWYRQDPGLGLRLIYFSYDVKMKEKGDIPEGYSVSREKKERFSLILESASTNQTSMYLCASGTGRYEQYFGPGTRLTVT.

This clone showed up just once. The chain is built from TRBV27 and TRBJ2-7; 7 bases are shared with TRBD1. Trimming took 5 bases from V and 3 from J; bases not matched to a gene: 7. The CDR3 contains 14 residues. CDR1 and CDR2 from the germline V gene are MNHEY and SMNVEV (reference sequence). Here the CDR3 reads CASSTRDSNYEQYF. CDR3 nucleotides: TGTGCCAGCAGTACCCGGGACAGCAACTACGAGCAGTACTTC.

The J gene is TRBJ2-2, the V gene TRBV5-1, with TRBD1 identical over 8 bases. Looked up from germline, CDR1 is SGHRS and CDR2 is YFSETQ. Trimming took 0 bases from V and 6 from J; bases not matched to a gene: 10. The length of the CDR3 is 17 residues. This chain's CDR3 is CASSLDLSGGRAGELFF. The CDR3 nucleotides are TGCGCCAGCAGCTTGGATCTATCAGGGGGCAGGGCCGGGGAGCTGTTTTTT.

The J gene is TRBJ2-1, the V gene TRBV28; 9 bases map to TRBD1. Per germline, CDR1 MDHEN and CDR2 SYDVKM. The trim removed 7 bases at V and 2 bases at J, leaving 12 bases unmatched. The CDR3 is 17 residues long. CDR3 nucleotides: TGTGCCAGCACCTCGTTTCCGGGACAGGGTACCTACAATGAGCAGTTCTTC. Its translation is CASTSFPGQGTYNEQFF.

This clone appeared once. V usage is TRBV7-2 and J usage is TRBJ1-3; D is undetermined. Germline V gives CDR1 SGHTA, CDR2 FQGNSA. The CDR3 is 13 amino acids. Deletions cut 2 bases from V and 4 bases from J, with 6 bases between. The CDR3 nucleotides are TGTGCCAGCAGCTTATATTCCGGAAACACCATATATTTT. This translates into CASSLYSGNTIYF.

The chain couples TRBV28 to TRBJ2-3; 10 bases align to TRBD2. Trimming took 4 bases from V and 2 from J; bases not matched to a gene: 3. From germline, CDR1 is MDHEN and CDR2 SYDVKM. The CDR3 has 15 amino acids. CDR3 DNA: TGTGCCAGCAGTTCGCTAGCGGGAGTCACAGATACGCAGTATTTT. Amino acid sequence: CASSSLAGVTDTQYF.

The sample holds a few counts of this clone. This sequence joins TRBV19 and TRBJ2-1; 10 positions agree with TRBD2. Trimming took 7 bases from V and 3 from J; bases not matched to a gene: 0. Germline V gene lookup returns CDR1 LNHDA and CDR2 SQIVND (reference sequence). The CDR3 contains 13 residues. CDR3 in DNA: TGTGCCAGTACTAGCGGGAGCTACAATGAGCAGTTCTTC. It translates to CASTSGSYNEQFF.

The V gene is TRBV2, the J gene TRBJ1-1, with D unclear. Germline loops: CDR1 SNHLY, CDR2 FYNNEI. The V gene lost 5 bases and the J gene lost 0 bases, with 7 bases spanning the gap. This CDR3 is 13 amino acids long. The CDR3, as DNA: TGTGCCAGCAGTCCAGGTATGAACACTGAAGCTTTCTTT. The encoded protein is CASSPGMNTEAFF.

This clone was observed a handful of times. The rearrangement uses TRBV19 and TRBJ1-4, with D maybe TRBD1 (5 bases). V was pared by 8 bases and J by 0 bases, with 10 bases between. Germline V gene sequence: CDR1 LNHDA, CDR2 SQIVND (reference sequence). This CDR3 has 14 amino acids. The DNA of the CDR3 is TGTGCCAGTGGGGCAGACGCAACTAATGAAAAACTGTTTTTT. Translating it yields CASGADATNEKLFF.

The table lists this clone with a few counts. The V gene is TRBV19, the J gene TRBJ1-5; the match to TRBD1 covers 7 bases. After removal of 5 bases from V and 3 bases from J, the junction contained 10 bases not matched to a gene. Germline loops: CDR1 LNHDA, CDR2 SQIVND (reference sequence). This CDR3 has 16 residues. Here the CDR3 reads CASSPPRQGANQPQHF. Written as DNA, the CDR3 is TGTGCCAGTAGTCCCCCTAGACAGGGAGCCAATCAGCCCCAGCATTTT.

The genes are TRBV29-1 and TRBJ2-7; 9 bases match TRBD1. V was clipped by 3 bases and J by 0 bases; unmatched bases: 9. CDR1 is SQVTM, CDR2 ANQGSEA, per germline. This CDR3 has 16 residues. In nucleotides, the CDR3 is TGCAGCGTTGAGGACAGGGGCCGCTCCAGCTCCTACGAGCAGTACTTC. This gives the protein CSVEDRGRSSSYEQYF.

This clone was picked up one time. The CDR3 reads CAAGGAGEQYF. CDR3 bases: TGTGCCGCTGGGGGGGCGGGGGAGCAGTACTTC. The chain has TRBV27 and TRBJ2-5; D might be TRBD2 (7 bases). The V gene lost 11 bases and the J gene lost 11 bases, with 18 bases spanning the gap. Germline CDR1 is MNHEY and CDR2 is SMNVEV (reference sequence). CDR3 size: 11 residues.

This clone has just one count. CDR3 loop: CASSIVSGGGYEQYF. DNA for the CDR3: TGTGCCAGTAGTATAGTCTCAGGGGGAGGATACGAGCAGTACTTC. The V and J genes are TRBV19 and TRBJ2-7; maybe TRBD1 (7 bases). CDR1 LNHDA and CDR2 SQIVND come from the germline V gene (reference sequence). The V end was cut by 1 base, the J end by 4 bases, with 14 bases between. This CDR3 contains 15 residues. The whole variable domain, remainder taken from reference TRBV19 and TRBJ2-7, is DGGITQSPKYLFRKEGQNVTLSCEQNLNHDAMYWYRQDPGQGLRLIYYSQIVNDFQKGDIAEGYSVSREKKESFPLTVTSAQKNPTAFYLCASSIVSGGGYEQYFGPGTRLTVT.

This chain joins TRBV7-9 and TRBJ2-2; D is possibly TRBD2 (6 bases). The CDR3 covers 16 residues. The V and J ends lost 8 bases and 0 bases respectively, with 16 bases between them. Looked up from germline, CDR1 is SEHNR and CDR2 is FQNEAQ (reference sequence). The CDR3 nucleotides read TGTGCCAGCCCCCCGGCGGGCGGGACGAACACCGGGGAGCTGTTTTTT. Residues: CASPPAGGTNTGELFF.

V is TRBV28 and J is TRBJ1-2; 8 bases are a match to TRBD1. Germline V CDR1 and CDR2: MDHEN, SYDVKM. Trimming at V came to 5 bases and at J to 7 bases, leaving 15 bases not matched to a gene. The CDR3 extends over 16 amino acids. CDR3 in amino acids: CASSPPGSGGAGGYTF. CDR3 DNA: TGTGCCAGCAGTCCACCGGGGTCAGGGGGCGCAGGTGGCTACACCTTC.

This sequence joins TRBV6-6 and TRBJ1-2, with 8 nucleotides matching TRBD1. Germline CDR1 and CDR2: MNHNY and SVGAGI (reference sequence). The CDR3 consists of 13 residues. The J segment lost 6 bases and the V segment lost 0 bases, leaving 0 bases of the junction unmatched. In DNA form, the CDR3 reads TGTGCCAGCAGTTACTCGGACAGGGATGGCTACACCTTC. Its protein is CASSYSDRDGYTF.